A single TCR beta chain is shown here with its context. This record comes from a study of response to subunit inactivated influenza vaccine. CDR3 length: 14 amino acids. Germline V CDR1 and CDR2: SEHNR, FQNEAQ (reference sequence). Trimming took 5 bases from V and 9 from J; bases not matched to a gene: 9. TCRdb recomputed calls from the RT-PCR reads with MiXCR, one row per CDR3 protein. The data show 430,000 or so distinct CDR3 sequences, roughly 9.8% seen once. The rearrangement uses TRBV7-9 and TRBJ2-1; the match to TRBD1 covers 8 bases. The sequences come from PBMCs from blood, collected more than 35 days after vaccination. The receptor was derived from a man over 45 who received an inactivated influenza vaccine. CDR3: CASSGRTGLGEQFF. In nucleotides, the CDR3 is TGTGCCAGCAGCGGCCGGACAGGGCTCGGTGAGCAGTTCTTC.